These T cell receptor beta chains were read from a single sample in a study of blood T cells in healthy people across ages. TCRdb fed the 5' RACE reads into MiXCR, producing one record per CDR3 protein. The sample yields approximately 810,000 distinct CDR3 sequences, around 28% seen once. Material: blood. The source is a woman older than 75 in good health. CDR3s include the opening cysteine and the closing phenylalanine or tryptophan. The order of the fields is CDR3 length, D gene, V gene, J gene, CDR3 protein. The D gene is left open where the match is weak.

14	TRBD1	TRBV20-1	TRBJ1-4	CRSPRQGPNEKLFF
15	NA	TRBV2	TRBJ2-6	CASSLTLSGANVLTF
18	NA	TRBV7-9	TRBJ2-7	CASSARGTGTAYSYEQYF
16	NA	TRBV7-2	TRBJ1-2	CASSLQTGIPLYGYTF
13	NA	TRBV10-3	TRBJ2-2	CAISEPNTGELFF
15	NA	TRBV16	TRBJ2-3	CASSQREVERDTQYF
15	NA	TRBV7-2	TRBJ2-5	CASSPRYRSQETQYF
17	NA	TRBV30	TRBJ2-6	CAWSTGRQLSGANVLTF
17	NA	TRBV20-1	TRBJ2-3	CSARDLPGHTSTDTQYF
16	NA	TRBV11-2	TRBJ2-7	CASSLALGRVVYEQYF
16	NA	TRBV2	TRBJ2-5	CASSEAPFGDQETQYF
15	NA	TRBV7-2	TRBJ1-5	CASSLDKGTDQPQHF
16	TRBD2	TRBV9	TRBJ2-1	CASSVEAGGQGNEQFF
15	NA	TRBV10-3	TRBJ2-1	CASQGISGVYNEQFF
15	NA	TRBV2	TRBJ2-3	CASSEGTGRADTQYF
14	NA	TRBV20-1	TRBJ2-6	CSAGRGTGANVLTF
14	NA	TRBV7-2	TRBJ1-4	CACSARANNEKLFF